These 19 T cell receptor beta chains were sequenced from one sample in a study of identical twins. In TCRdb, the 5' RACE reads were re-called with MiXCR into one record per CDR3 protein. The sample includes fewer than 250,000 distinct CDR3 sequences, around 15% of them seen just once. The same sample was also studied in work on T cells expressing NK-cell markers.

The source material was CD8+ T cells sorted from blood. These receptors were obtained from a woman under 30 in good health.

This clonotype came up a few times. This chain links TRBV11-2 with TRBJ2-5; D unclear. In germline, CDR1 is SGHAT, CDR2 FQNNGV. The ends were cut back, 1 base at V and 7 bases at J, with 16 bases in the middle. This CDR3 spans 15 amino acids. This CDR3 is CASSLGRSSGSTQYF. DNA of the CDR3: TGTGCCAGCAGCTTAGGTCGGTCTTCCGGGTCGACCCAGTACTTC.

There are a few counts of this clonotype. The genes are TRBV5-5 and TRBJ1-1; 8 bases fit TRBD1. The CDR3 is 14 amino acids. The germline V gene encodes CDR1 SGHKS and CDR2 YYEKEE (reference sequence). The J segment lost 4 bases and the V segment lost 1 base, leaving 3 bases of the junction unmatched. CDR3 residues: CASSLWTGPTEAFF. CDR3 coding DNA: TGTGCCAGCAGCTTGTGGACAGGGCCCACTGAAGCTTTCTTT.

The V and J genes are TRBV12-3 or TRBV12-4 and TRBJ1-1, with D perhaps matching TRBD1 (5 bases). This CDR3 region has 13 residues. V dropped 7 bases and J dropped 1 base, with 10 bases sitting between them. The CDR3 DNA reads as TGTGCCAGCACCTCCGGGGGGAACACTGAAGCTTTCTTT. Residues: CASTSGGNTEAFF.

The chain couples TRBV6-2 or TRBV6-3 to TRBJ2-1, with 11 nucleotides matching TRBD2. Looked up from germline, CDR1 is MNHEY and CDR2 is SVGEGT. This CDR3 comprises 22 residues. V lost 1 base to trimming and J lost 5 bases; unmatched junction nucleotides: 22. CDR3 DNA sequence: TGTGCCAGCAGTTACTTCACCTCCTTTCCCCCTACTAGCGGGAGAGCTGACAATGAGCAGTTCTTC. This codes for CASSYFTSFPPTSGRADNEQFF.

In its sample, this clonotype was seen a few times. This chain links TRBV7-6 with TRBJ2-1, with 8 bases matching TRBD2. CDR3 length: 18 residues. In germline, CDR1 is SGHVS, CDR2 FNYEAQ. Losses at the gene ends were 1 base for V and 5 bases for J; bases not matched to a gene: 13. CDR3 loop: CASSLGFTGGPWNNEQFF. The CDR3 bases are TGTGCCAGCAGCTTAGGGTTCACGGGAGGGCCTTGGAACAATGAGCAGTTCTTC.

This chain uses TRBV12-3 or TRBV12-4 with TRBJ2-2; no reliable D call. V was trimmed by 7 bases and J by 0 bases, leaving 9 bases between them. The CDR3 loop spans 14 amino acids. CDR3 region: CASTWSANTGELFF. The CDR3 DNA sequence: TGTGCCAGCACTTGGAGTGCGAACACCGGGGAGCTGTTTTTT.

The chain has TRBV7-9 and TRBJ1-4; perhaps TRBD1 as D (6 bases). V gave up 5 bases and J gave up 4 bases, with 14 bases separating them. The germline gives CDR1 SEHNR, CDR2 FQNEAQ (reference sequence). CDR3 length: 15 amino acids. CDR3 in DNA: TGTGCCAGCAGCGAGACAGGACGTAGTAATGAAAAACTGTTTTTT. Its translation is CASSETGRSNEKLFF. Full variable domain (outside the CDR3, taken from reference TRBV7-9 and TRBJ1-4): DTGVSQNPRHKITKRGQNVTFRCDPISEHNRLYWYRQTLGQGPEFLTYFQNEAQLEKSRLLSDRFSAERPKGSFSTLEIQRTEQGDSAMYLCASSETGRSNEKLFFGSGTQLSVL.

This clonotype was seen a few times. The rearrangement links TRBV27 to TRBJ2-7, with 7 bases lining up with TRBD1. The length of the CDR3 is 16 residues. V was pared by 5 bases and J by 0 bases, with 10 bases of the junction left unmatched. Germline values: CDR1 MNHEY, CDR2 SMNVEV (reference sequence). Here the CDR3 reads CASSPTGTESSYEQYF. The DNA of the CDR3 is TGTGCCAGCAGTCCGACCGGGACAGAGAGCTCCTACGAGCAGTACTTC.

The rearrangement links TRBV12-3 or TRBV12-4 to TRBJ1-5; TRBD1 matches 7 bases. The CDR3 is 14 residues long. With V trimmed by 1 base and J by 5 bases, 2 bases remained unmatched. CDR3 DNA sequence: TGTGCCAGCAGTTTAGTGCAGGGGGATCAGCCCCAGCATTTT. It yields the protein CASSLVQGDQPQHF.

This clonotype came up once. This may come from a read error, since a much larger clone is one base off. The chain combines TRBV4-3 with TRBJ2-7, with D tentatively TRBD2 (6 bases). Germline-derived CDR1 and CDR2 are LGHNA and YSLEER. The CDR3 runs to 14 residues. The CDR3 nucleotides are TGCGCCAGCAGCCAAGAGGTTAGCGGCTACAAGCAGTACTTC. This gives the protein CASSQEVSGYKQYF.

This clonotype was counted many times. The chain employs TRBV20-1 and TRBJ2-7; D might be TRBD2 (5 bases). The CDR3 runs to 15 residues. The ends were cut back, 2 bases at V and 0 bases at J, with 14 bases in the middle. Per germline, CDR1 DFQATT and CDR2 SNEGSKA (reference sequence). As DNA, the CDR3 is TGCAGTGCTAGAACTAGTCGGCGACTCTCCTACGAGCAGTACTTC. It codes for CSARTSRRLSYEQYF.

The chain employs TRBV6-5 and TRBJ2-7; 8 bases line up with TRBD1. Germline loops: CDR1 MNHEY, CDR2 SVGAGI. The CDR3 is 15 residues long. The V segment lost 0 bases and the J segment 2 bases; nucleotides outside the gene matches: 3. The CDR3 region has the DNA TGTGCCAGCAGTTACTCGACAGGGGAGACCTACGAGCAGTACTTC. It codes for CASSYSTGETYEQYF.

The rearrangement uses TRBV3-1 and TRBJ2-7, with D uncertain. In germline, CDR1 is LGHDT, CDR2 YNNKEL (reference sequence). The CDR3 runs 15 residues. Trimming cost V 0 bases and J 3 bases, with 12 bases left between them. The CDR3 DNA sequence: TGTGCCAGCAGCCAAGACCCCTCCACGGGCTACGAGCAGTACTTC. Translation: CASSQDPSTGYEQYF.

This clonotype came up many times. This chain connects TRBV13 to TRBJ2-1; the match to TRBD2 covers 13 bases. Germline V gene lookup returns CDR1 PRHDT and CDR2 FYEKMQ (reference sequence). Germline trimming cut 1 base from V and 7 bases from J; bases unmatched to any gene: 4. The CDR3 spans 16 residues. The CDR3 DNA follows: TGTGCCAGCAGCTTAGCCGGGACTAGCGGGACAAATGAGCAGTTCTTC. Its translation is CASSLAGTSGTNEQFF.

The chain couples TRBV10-3 to TRBJ2-5; 9 nucleotides line up with TRBD1. The CDR3 has 12 amino acids. Unmatched junction bases numbered 1, after V lost 9 bases and J lost 2 bases. Germline V gene data show CDR1 as ENHRY and CDR2 as SYGVKD. The CDR3 reads CAIGQGQETQYF. The CDR3 coding sequence is TGTGCCATAGGACAGGGGCAAGAGACCCAGTACTTC.

This clonotype was seen only a few times. V usage is TRBV7-3 and J usage is TRBJ1-1; D is ambiguous. Trimming cost V 2 bases and J 0 bases, with 10 bases left between them. Germline-derived CDR1 and CDR2 are SGHTA and FQGTGA. This CDR3 is built from 15 residues. The CDR3 spells CASSLYVDMNTEAFF. CDR3 DNA: TGTGCCAGCAGCTTATATGTAGACATGAACACTGAAGCTTTCTTT.

V is TRBV5-1 and J is TRBJ2-1, with D hard to call. V gave up 3 bases and J gave up 8 bases, with 9 bases separating them. The CDR3 contains 12 residues. Germline loops: CDR1 SGHRS, CDR2 YFSETQ. The CDR3 DNA is TGCGCCAGCAGCTGGACGAGCGATGAGCAGTTCTTC. This codes for CASSWTSDEQFF.

This clonotype has a handful of counts. This chain connects TRBV7-8 to TRBJ2-1, with D perhaps TRBD1 (6 bases). The CDR3 length is 15 residues. Trimming left V 2 bases short and J 1 base short, with 9 bases between. Germline CDR1 and CDR2: SGHVS and FQNEAQ. The CDR3 nucleotides are TGTGCCAGCAGCTTACCCAGGGGTTCCTACAATGAGCAGTTCTTC. This gives the protein CASSLPRGSYNEQFF.

The sample holds a few counts of this clonotype. V gene TRBV5-6 combines with J gene TRBJ2-1; 8 nucleotides line up with TRBD2. V dropped 3 bases and J dropped 2; count of bases not matched to a gene: 4. CDR1 and CDR2 (germline): SGHDT, YYEEEE. CDR3 length: 15 amino acids. The CDR3 sequence is CASSSQREPYNEQFF. The CDR3 coding sequence is TGTGCCAGCAGCTCGCAGCGGGAGCCCTACAATGAGCAGTTCTTC.